These 3 T cell receptor beta chains were all obtained from the same sample, sequenced in a study of blood T cell repertoires in COVID-19. TCRdb's copy holds only in-frame clones and misses some; the assay was immunoSEQ multiplex PCR. The sample contains around 400,000 clones, roughly nine tenths of which appear only once. Sequenced: PBMCs or T cells enriched from blood (not recorded which). All receptors derive from a woman in her thirties who had recovered from COVID-19.

The genes are TRBV7-3 and TRBJ2-1, with 11 bases that match TRBD2. The ends lost 1 base at V and 2 bases at J; junction bases unmatched: 10. The length of the CDR3 is 19 residues. Germline CDR1 and CDR2: SGHTA and FQGTGA. CDR3 coding DNA: TGTGCCAGCAGCTTAAGGGGACTAGCGGTCTATACCACCTACAATGAGCAGTTCTTC. Its translation: CASSLRGLAVYTTYNEQFF.

This clone was counted a single time. A read error may account for a junction end that differs from germline. The chain links TRBV7-7 to TRBJ2-6; TRBD1 aligns across 7 bases. CDR1 and CDR2 from the germline V gene are SSHAT and FNYEAQ (reference sequence). The CDR3 loop spans 15 amino acids. The CDR3 region is CASSPGGSGANVLTF. The CDR3, as DNA: TGTGCTAGCAGCCCAGGGGGCTCTGGGGCCAACGTCCTGACTTTC.

Here the CDR3 reads CASSSTRREGEKLFF. CDR3 DNA sequence: TGTGCCAGCAGTTCCACGAGGAGGGAGGGTGAAAAACTGTTTTTT. The gene calls are TRBV6-5 and TRBJ1-4; D uncertain. Trimming took 4 bases from V and 7 from J, leaving 16 bases between them. CDR1 and CDR2 from the germline V gene are MNHEY and SVGAGI. The CDR3 sequence is 15 residues long.